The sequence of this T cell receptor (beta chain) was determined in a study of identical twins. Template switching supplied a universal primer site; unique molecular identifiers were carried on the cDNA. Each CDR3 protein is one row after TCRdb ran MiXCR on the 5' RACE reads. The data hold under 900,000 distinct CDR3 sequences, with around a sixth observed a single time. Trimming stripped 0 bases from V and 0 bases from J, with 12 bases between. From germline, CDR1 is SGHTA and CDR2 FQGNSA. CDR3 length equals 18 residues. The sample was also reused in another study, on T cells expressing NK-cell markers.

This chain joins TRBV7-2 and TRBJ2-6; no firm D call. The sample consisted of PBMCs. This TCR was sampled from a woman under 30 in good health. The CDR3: CASSLASAGRSGANVLTF. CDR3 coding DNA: TGTGCCAGCAGCTTAGCTTCAGCCGGACGCTCTGGGGCCAACGTCCTGACTTTC.